Listed here are 8 T cell receptor beta chains from one sample, sequenced in a study of blood T cell repertoires in COVID-19. Assay: immunoSEQ multiplex PCR; the TCRdb copy retains only in-frame clones and omits some. Here the sample spans about 70,000 clones, about 92% being singletons. Source material: peripheral blood. These receptors were obtained from a human donor in a cohort sampled during active COVID-19.

The V and J genes are TRBV15 and TRBJ2-3, with D perhaps matching TRBD2 (5 bases). The CDR3 sequence is 16 residues long. Germline assignment: CDR1 LNHNV and CDR2 YYDKDF (reference sequence). V lost 3 bases and J lost 3, with 16 bases in between. The CDR3 region is CATSRDPSGGTDTQYF. The CDR3 DNA reads as TGTGCCACCAGCAGGGATCCGAGCGGAGGTACAGATACGCAGTATTTT.

The rearrangement links TRBV6-5 to TRBJ2-1; 8 bases fit TRBD2. With V trimmed by 2 bases and J by 6 bases, 3 bases remained unmatched. Germline V gene sequence: CDR1 MNHEY, CDR2 SVGAGI. This CDR3 comprises 14 residues. The CDR3: CASSYGLAINEQFF. The CDR3 nucleotides are TGTGCCAGCAGTTACGGACTAGCAATCAATGAGCAGTTCTTC.

V and J are TRBV29-1 and TRBJ2-7; 11 bases agree with TRBD1. Trimming cost V 6 bases and J 5 bases; bases outside gene matches: 15. CDR1 is SQVTM and CDR2 is ANQGSEA in the germline V gene. The CDR3 extends over 16 amino acids. The CDR3 is CSVTGQGAPSTNEQYF. The CDR3 region has the DNA TGCAGCGTAACAGGACAGGGGGCGCCGAGTACGAACGAGCAGTACTTC.

V gene TRBV9 combines with J gene TRBJ1-5; no reliable D call. V was cut by 2 bases and J by 0 bases, with 9 bases left in between. The CDR3 length is 15 residues. Germline V gene data show CDR1 as SGDLS and CDR2 as YYNGEE. In nucleotides, the CDR3 is TGTGCCAGCAGCGTCTCGGAGAGTAGCAATCAGCCCCAGCATTTT. Its protein is CASSVSESSNQPQHF.

This rearrangement joins TRBV6-4 to TRBJ2-3, with D perhaps matching TRBD2 (5 bases). V gave up 2 bases and J gave up 5 bases, with 8 bases separating them. The CDR3 has 13 amino acids. CDR1 is MRHNA, CDR2 SNTAGT, per germline. This CDR3 is CASSDTTRDTQYF. CDR3 sequence (DNA): TGTGCCAGCAGTGACACCACTAGAGATACGCAGTATTTT.

The chain joins TRBV5-1 to TRBJ2-5, with TRBD2 matching 10 bases. The V gene's germline CDR1 is SGHRS and CDR2 YFSETQ. J lost 0 bases, V lost 4 bases, and 6 bases had no gene match. The CDR3 is 16 residues long. The CDR3, as DNA: TGCGCCAGCAGCGTCACTAGCGGGATGTACCAAGAGACCCAGTACTTC. This codes for CASSVTSGMYQETQYF.

The chain links TRBV6-5 to TRBJ2-5, with 7 bases lining up with TRBD1. The germline V gene has CDR1 MNHEY and CDR2 SVGAGI. V gave up 2 bases and J gave up 7 bases; unmatched junction bases: 13. This CDR3 has 16 amino acids. CDR3 bases: TGTGCCAGCAGTTACGGTGACAGGGCCCCCGGAGGGACCCAGTACTTC. Residues: CASSYGDRAPGGTQYF.

V and J are TRBV12-3 or TRBV12-4 and TRBJ1-1; D unclear. V was trimmed by 3 bases and J by 0 bases, leaving 2 bases between them. This CDR3 has 12 residues. The DNA for the CDR3 is TGTGCCAGCAGTTTTATGAACACTGAAGCTTTCTTT. Amino acids: CASSFMNTEAFF.